The present T cell receptor beta chain was sequenced within a study of human T cells and chemical hapten exposure. Documented time point: patch test 1, 2 weeks after DPC sensitization. Treatment specified: therapeutic diphenylcyclopropenone sensitization with weekly scalp DPC. Ahead of applying each patch test, blood was sampled. Non-pregnant alopecia patients aged 18 to 70, suitable for DPC therapy. CDR1 DFQATT and CDR2 SNEGSKA come from the germline V gene (reference sequence). The CDR3 spans 10 residues. The V end was cut by 8 bases, the J end by 8 bases, with 12 bases between. The sample holds many counts of this clonotype. TCRdb processed the RACE reads anew with MiXCR; each CDR3 protein has one entry. Seen here are roughly 120,000 distinct CDR3 sequences, about 12% observed once, and the top ten hold about 1.4%.

This TCR derives from a woman aged 45 to 65 with alopecia areata. Some clones in this sample may be carry-over from other donors' samples. V and J are TRBV20-1 and TRBJ1-1; no clear D gene. Sequencing used whole blood, obtained in connection with sensitization to the hapten diphenylcyclopropenone (DPC). CDR3 sequence: CSTLRSEAFF. In DNA form, the CDR3 reads TGCAGTACCCTGAGGTCCGAAGCTTTCTTT.